This T cell receptor (beta chain) was identified during a study of cytomegalovirus exposure and HLA in healthy donors (TCRdb year 2017). As for the study more broadly: According to an earlier analysis of around 600 of the donors, about 179 million T cells yielded over 90 million unique TCR beta sequences and about 300 Gb of sequence data. In a later genetic analysis, genome-wide SNP genotypes for about 65% of the 666 donors were used, and that subset was treated as a discovery cohort. Donor age, sex, ethnicity and CMV serostatus were compiled together with the repertoire data. The study profiled the T cell repertoires of approximately 700 subjects by immunosequencing and related them to cytomegalovirus serostatus. An earlier analysis of 587 of the donors used high-throughput TCR beta sequencing to judge whether each TCR beta V gene segment behaved as functional or pseudogenic. In a later analysis, previously published TCR beta repertoires from 666 donors were re-analyzed and high-resolution HLA genotyping was added so that TCR occurrence patterns could be studied. The study aimed to test whether signatures of past pathogen exposure could be identified by cataloging public T cell receptors. Every discovery cohort repertoire had been produced on one sequencing platform. Both class I and class II loci were covered by HLA typing, at four-digit resolution. About 320 gigabases of sequencing data and some 85 million unique TCR sequences were included in an early release covering roughly 600 HLA-typed donors. About five DR-DQ haplotypes were handled as single units for association and clustering because linkage in the cohort was strong. Among approximately 370 genotyped donors of the cohort, an average of around 220,000 unique TCR beta nucleotide sequences was sequenced per donor, of which 15% to 20% were non-productive. Typing coverage varied by locus: roughly 620-640 donors for A, B, C, DRB1 and DQB1; approximately 500 for DQA1; more than 600 for DPA1; more than 450 for DPB1. High-throughput TCR immunosequencing, statistical association of individual TCRs with disease status, and machine learning were combined to predict cytomegalovirus infection status. Rather than drawing on any new phenotypic data, the later analysis identified candidate immune exposures from TCR beta sequences and the way those sequences occurred across donors. Among the approximately 430 genotyped donors, around 81% belonged to the genetic ancestry cluster associated with self-reported Caucasian donors. Besides the first cohort of approximately 710 subjects, a separate validation cohort made up of roughly 130 different subjects was used. General study outcomes and caveats: It was suggested by the authors that the approach could potentially be generalized to other disease states and immunological phenotypes. Some IMGT-functional V segments, including TRBV6-2 and TRBV6-3, could not be told apart with the 87-base-pair reads, so those segments were excluded. A total of fewer than 200 TCR beta chains were listed by the study as associated with cytomegalovirus. The earlier analysis of nearly 600 of the donors excluded roughly 17 rarely observed V segments, including chromosome 9 orphons, because counts were too low. In a later genetic analysis, fewer N-insertions in productive TCRs were reported among donors in an Asian-associated ancestry cluster than the 666-donor mean. In this cohort, only TCR beta chains were sequenced, and detectable features were limited by the absence of alpha or paired-chain data. The sequencing pipeline was judged likely to have produced a cluster of highly shared sequence variants as a technical artifact. Cytomegalovirus status was reported to be diagnosed by the classifier with high specificity and sensitivity in both the original and validation cohorts. Several of the top co-occurrence clusters appeared to be linked to parvovirus B19, influenza, CMV and Epstein-Barr virus, according to a later analysis. Specific HLA alleles were associated with around 18,000 TCR beta sequences at a false discovery rate of 0.05 in a later analysis. Strong co-occurrence of HLA alleles, especially DR and DQ, made assigning TCR associations to individual alleles difficult. A further reported finding was that TCR beta sequences accurately predicted the HLA-A and HLA-B alleles for most subjects in the first cohort. In a later analysis, TCR association rates were found to vary across HLA loci, with the most associated TCRs seen for DRB1 alleles and the fewest for HLA-C alleles. Because HLA typing was missing for some donors at each locus, association tests included only the typed subset. Most TCR sequences were seen in very few donors, while some public TCRs were found in many individuals. Linkage disequilibrium might explain the correlated functional status among segregating V segments, but an unknown experimental factor could not be ruled out. A few of the identified cytomegalovirus-associated TCR beta chains were confirmed in vitro to be specific for cytomegalovirus antigens. Roughly uniform sequencing depth across donors was assumed in presence/absence analyses, although this assumption may not hold. CMV serostatus was the only immune exposure information available for the cohort. In a later analysis, most CMV-associated TCR beta chains were found to appear HLA-restricted, with HLA associations seemingly driven largely by CMV exposure. A later analysis found that HLA-associated TCR beta chains were more clonally expanded and had lower generation probabilities than equally common non-associated chains. An association between a missense DCLRE1C variant and V-gene and J-gene trimming of TCR beta chains was found in a later genetic analysis and replicated in an independent cohort. An earlier analysis of approximately 540 of the donors showed that most TCR beta V segments appeared in productive rearrangements either about 87% or about 30% of the time, which broadly matched IMGT annotations.

Library construction relied on the immunoSEQ multiplex PCR assay. A mixture of 60 forward primers for TCR Vbeta segments and 13 reverse primers for TCR Jbeta segments was used in the multiplex PCR. Amplification of the CDR3 region of rearranged TCR beta genes was performed with a multiplex PCR assay on genomic DNA. On the Illumina HiSeq System, the amplified TCR beta libraries were sequenced as 87-base-pair reads. The authors processed their data as follows. Across the roughly 640 repertoires, a later analysis counted tens of millions of unique TCR beta chains, approximately 12 million of which were shared by at least two donors. To remove PCR and sequencing errors, raw reads were error-corrected and collapsed into unique sequences using a nearest-neighbor algorithm that merged closely related sequences. V, D and J gene segments were assigned by aligning CDR3 sequences to IMGT reference sequences. For a sequence to be retained, a match of at least six nucleotides was required to both a V gene segment and a J gene segment. A rearrangement was called productive if the CDR3 had no stop codons and remained in frame with V and J, and every other rearrangement was called non-productive. Following IMGT convention, CDR3 was defined as the stretch from the second conserved V-encoded cysteine up to the conserved J-encoded phenylalanine. The earlier analysis of some 580 of the donors excluded any sequence lacking an unambiguous match to a single V gene segment. In an earlier analysis of approximately 610 of the donors, V segments were called functional above 56.7% productive rearrangements and were called segregating when the between-donor standard deviation exceeded 5%. A statistical classification framework was built to diagnose cytomegalovirus status from the catalog of TCR beta chain sequences. In a later analysis, TCR nucleotide sequences were compared against IMGT/GENE-DB human TR gene sequences so that V and J genes could be assigned. Using the TCRdist pipeline, a later analysis assigned CDR3 sequences along with most-parsimonious VDJ recombination scenarios. In a later analysis, each TCR beta chain was defined by its CDR3 amino acid sequence together with its V-gene family, and reads lacking a unique V-gene family were excluded. In a later analysis, 550 to 650 highly shared, low-generation-probability nucleotide sequences were removed to address suspected cross-contamination and a sequencing artifact. For each public chain, a later analysis derived a clonal expansion index from normalized ranks of inferred template counts within each repertoire. In a later analysis, generation probabilities were computed using a VDJ recombination model fitted to out-of-frame rearrangements, and the results were checked against IGoR. In a later analysis, TCR-TCR, TCR-HLA and TCR-CMV co-occurrence was scored with hypergeometric tests, and a repertoire-size bias correction was applied to TCR pairs. To estimate false discovery rates, a later analysis permuted the HLA or CMV assignments 20 times. In a later analysis, co-occurring TCRs were grouped with DBSCAN, and TCRdist sequence similarity was added when clustering was performed within HLA-allele-positive subsets. For co-occurrence clustering, repertoires with fewer than 30,000 or more than 120,000 public chains were excluded, along with five repertoires with anomalous nucleotide sharing. TCRdb retrieved this table from immuneACCESS and kept in-frame rearrangements only. Not all clones are present; in checked studies, unresolved V genes account for under half, and no reason is known for the remainder. For V, J and clone size, that table is used; D and trimming come from the DNA. Per the sample table, the count is around 120,000 clones. The ten largest clones take up approximately 3.8% of the sample.

As for this clone: The clone's antigen remains unknown.

Its CDR3 holds 12 amino acids, cysteine through phenylalanine. The entry retains the CDR3 DNA only, 36 bases that are in frame from base 1. V was cut back by 5 bases and J by 6 bases, leaving a gap of 10 bases between them. From a lookup of the germline V gene (reference sequence), CDR1 and CDR2 are LNHDA and SQIVND. The cohort was made up of approximately 670 healthy bone marrow donors. At the time of sampling, every cohort member was nominally healthy, though immune exposures that went unrecorded were likely present. The donor was CMV seronegative and was included in the group of under 450 seronegative cohort members. Every donor gave a peripheral blood sample, and the peripheral blood mononuclear cells from that sample were used for TCR beta sequencing. Genomic DNA was extracted from the blood cell samples with the Qiagen DNeasy Blood Extraction Kit.

The V and J segments used are TRBV19 and TRBJ1-2, and possibly TRBD1, on 6 matching bases. The clonotype originates from a man younger than 35 in good health and CMV-seronegative. The sample consisted of PBMCs. The CDR3 corresponds to CASSGTGHGYTF. The DNA sequence is as follows: TGTGCCAGTAGTGGCACAGGGCATGGCTACACCTTC.